A selection of T cell receptor beta chains follows, all from one sample in a study of T cell responses to AZD1222 COVID-19 vaccine. Produced via immunoSEQ multiplex PCR; TCRdb's table is partial and in-frame only. The profile shows tens of thousands of clones, roughly nine tenths of them singletons. Material: peripheral blood, obtained on day 0 of AZD1222 vaccination. These receptors originate from an adult in good health. The CDR3 runs from the conserved cysteine through the conserved F or W. A D gene is named only where the DNA matches it firmly. Some rows mark clone size as missing; the rest say once, few, many or name a class of expanded clone.

CDR3 length	D gene	V gene	clone size	J gene	CDR3 protein	CDR3 DNA
13	TRBD1	TRBV29-1	.	TRBJ2-3	CSVATGTGGTQYF	TGCAGCGTGGCCACCGGGACAGGGGGTACGCAGTATTTT
16	TRBD2	TRBV5-4	once	TRBJ2-1	CASSLDASGSDNEQFF	TGTGCCAGCAGCTTAGATGCTAGCGGGAGCGACAATGAGCAGTTCTTC
16	.	TRBV7-9	.	TRBJ2-3	CASSFFRGRDSDTQYF	TGTGCCAGCAGCTTCTTCCGAGGGCGGGACTCAGATACGCAGTATTTT
13	TRBD1	TRBV29-1	.	TRBJ2-3	CSVGQGGGDTQYF	TGCAGCGTGGGACAGGGGGGAGGAGATACGCAGTATTTT
17	TRBD2	TRBV3-1/TRBV3-2	.	TRBJ2-1	CASSPSFLAGGPGEQFF	TGTGCCAGCAGCCCCTCTTTCCTAGCGGGAGGGCCTGGTGAGCAGTTCTTC
14	.	TRBV5-1	.	TRBJ2-1	CASSLLAHNDEQFF	TGCGCCAGCAGCTTGCTAGCCCATAACGATGAGCAGTTCTTC
11	.	TRBV20-1	.	TRBJ2-1	CSAQFYNEQFF	TGCAGTGCCCAGTTCTACAATGAGCAGTTCTTC
15	TRBD1	TRBV19	.	TRBJ2-7	CASSIPGTGLGEQYF	TGTGCCAGTAGTATCCCCGGGACAGGGCTTGGGGAGCAGTACTTC
14	.	TRBV29-1	.	TRBJ1-5	CSVISGGINQPQHF	TGCAGCGTTATTTCAGGAGGGATCAATCAGCCCCAGCATTTT
13	.	TRBV6-4	.	TRBJ1-1	CASSEGAGTEAFF	TGTGCCAGCAGTGAGGGGGCAGGCACTGAAGCTTTCTTT
15	TRBD1	TRBV6-5	few	TRBJ2-1	CASSSGQGARYEQFF	TGTGCCAGCAGTTCTGGACAGGGGGCTAGGTATGAGCAGTTCTTC
17	.	TRBV24-1	.	TRBJ2-2	CATSDRGPTGNTGELFF	TGTGCCACCAGTGATCGGGGTCCCACAGGGAACACCGGGGAGCTGTTTTTT
13	.	TRBV6-5	.	TRBJ1-2	CASSYSRNNGYTF	TGTGCCAGCAGTTACTCAAGAAACAATGGCTACACCTTC
13	.	TRBV12-5	.	TRBJ1-1	CASGLGTGTGAFF	TGTGCTAGTGGTTTGGGGACGGGAACGGGAGCTTTCTTT
14	.	TRBV4-1	few	TRBJ2-7	CASSHHPDSYEQYF	TGCGCCAGCAGCCATCACCCGGACTCCTACGAGCAGTACTTC
17	.	TRBV18	once	TRBJ2-7	CASSQSSRQSGRYEQYF	TGTGCCAGCTCACAATCATCAAGACAATCGGGGAGGTACGAGCAGTACTTC
16	TRBD2	TRBV6-2/TRBV6-3	.	TRBJ2-3	CASSSPSGMGADTQYF	TGTGCCAGCAGTAGCCCTAGCGGGATGGGGGCAGATACGCAGTATTTT